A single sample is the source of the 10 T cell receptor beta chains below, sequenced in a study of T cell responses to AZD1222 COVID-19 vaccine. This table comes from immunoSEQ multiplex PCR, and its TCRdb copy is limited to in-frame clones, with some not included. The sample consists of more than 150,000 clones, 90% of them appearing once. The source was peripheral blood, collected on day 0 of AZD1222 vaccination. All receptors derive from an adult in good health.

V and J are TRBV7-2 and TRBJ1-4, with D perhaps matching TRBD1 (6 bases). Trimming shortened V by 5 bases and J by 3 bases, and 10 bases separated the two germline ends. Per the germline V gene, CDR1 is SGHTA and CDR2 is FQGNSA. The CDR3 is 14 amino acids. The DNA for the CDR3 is TGTGCCAGCAGCAGAGGGGGGTCTAATGAAAAACTGTTTTTT. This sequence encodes CASSRGGSNEKLFF.

The DNA for the CDR3 is TGTGCCAGCAGCTTGTGGGCTTACTCTGGAAACACCATATATTTT. It yields the protein CASSLWAYSGNTIYF. V usage is TRBV5-6 and J usage is TRBJ1-3; no definite D call. The CDR3 loop spans 15 amino acids. Trimming took off 1 base at V and 0 bases at J, with 8 bases between the two ends. Germline CDR1 reads SGHDT; CDR2 reads YYEEEE.

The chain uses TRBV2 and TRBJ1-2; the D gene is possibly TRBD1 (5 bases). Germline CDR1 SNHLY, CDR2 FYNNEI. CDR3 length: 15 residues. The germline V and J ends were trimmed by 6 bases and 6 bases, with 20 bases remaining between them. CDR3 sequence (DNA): TGTGCCAGCAGGAGAAGAACAGGTAGCCTCAATGGCTACACCTTC. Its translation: CASRRRTGSLNGYTF.

CDR3 sequence: CASSYSGLGLREQFF. The CDR3, as DNA: TGTGCCAGCAGTTACTCAGGACTAGGCCTGAGGGAGCAGTTCTTC. This chain connects TRBV6-5 to TRBJ2-1; 7 bases align to TRBD2. V lost 0 bases and J lost 10; bases outside the gene matches: 9. This CDR3 is built from 15 residues. In germline, CDR1 is MNHEY, CDR2 SVGAGI.

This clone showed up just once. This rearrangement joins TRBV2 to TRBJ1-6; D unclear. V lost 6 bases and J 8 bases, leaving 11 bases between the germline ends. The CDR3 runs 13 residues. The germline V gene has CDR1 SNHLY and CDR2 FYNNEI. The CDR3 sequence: CASRPQDDSPLHF. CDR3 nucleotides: TGTGCCAGCAGACCTCAGGATGATTCACCCCTCCACTTT.

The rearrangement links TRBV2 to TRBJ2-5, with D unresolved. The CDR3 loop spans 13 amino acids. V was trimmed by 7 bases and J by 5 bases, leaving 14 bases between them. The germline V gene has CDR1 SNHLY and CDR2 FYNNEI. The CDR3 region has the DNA TGTGCCAGCAATGCTCGTCTCGGGGAGACCCAGTACTTC. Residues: CASNARLGETQYF.

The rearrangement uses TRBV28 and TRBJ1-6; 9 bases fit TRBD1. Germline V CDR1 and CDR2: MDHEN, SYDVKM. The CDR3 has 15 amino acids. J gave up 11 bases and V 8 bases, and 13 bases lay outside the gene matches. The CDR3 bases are TGTGCCAGCCGTCCCGGGACAGGGAAGGGGACACCCCTCCACTTT. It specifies CASRPGTGKGTPLHF.

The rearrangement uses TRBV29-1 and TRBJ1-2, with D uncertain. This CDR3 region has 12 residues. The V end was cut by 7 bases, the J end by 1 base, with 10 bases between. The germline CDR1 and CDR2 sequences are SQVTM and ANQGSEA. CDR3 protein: CSGHTVNYGYTF. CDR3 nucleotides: TGCAGCGGTCACACCGTTAACTATGGCTACACCTTC.

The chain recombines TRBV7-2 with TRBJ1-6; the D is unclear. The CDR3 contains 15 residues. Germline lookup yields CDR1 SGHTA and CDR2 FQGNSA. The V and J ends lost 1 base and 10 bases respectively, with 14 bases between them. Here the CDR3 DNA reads TGTGCCAGCAGCTTAGGATGGGAGGGTGGCTCACCCCTCCACTTT. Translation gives CASSLGWEGGSPLHF.

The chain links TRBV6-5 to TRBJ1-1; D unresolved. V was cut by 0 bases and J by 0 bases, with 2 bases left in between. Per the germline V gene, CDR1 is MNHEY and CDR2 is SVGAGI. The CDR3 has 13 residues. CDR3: CASSYSLNTEAFF. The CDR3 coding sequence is TGTGCCAGCAGTTACTCTTTGAACACTGAAGCTTTCTTT.